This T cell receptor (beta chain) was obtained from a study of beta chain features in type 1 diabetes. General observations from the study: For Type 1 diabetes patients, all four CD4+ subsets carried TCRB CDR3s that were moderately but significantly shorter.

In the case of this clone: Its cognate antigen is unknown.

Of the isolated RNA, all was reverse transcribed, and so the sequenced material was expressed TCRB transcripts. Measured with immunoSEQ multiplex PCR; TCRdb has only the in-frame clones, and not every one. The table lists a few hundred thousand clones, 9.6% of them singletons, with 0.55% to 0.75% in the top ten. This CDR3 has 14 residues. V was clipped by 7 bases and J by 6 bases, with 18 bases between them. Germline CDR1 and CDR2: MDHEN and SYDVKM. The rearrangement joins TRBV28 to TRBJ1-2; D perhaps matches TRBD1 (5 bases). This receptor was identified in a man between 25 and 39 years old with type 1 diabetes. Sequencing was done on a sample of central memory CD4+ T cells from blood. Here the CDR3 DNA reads TGTGCCAGCACTCGGGGTGGGGGTGACGATGGCTACACCTTC. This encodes CASTRGGGDDGYTF.